The subject of this entry is one T cell receptor (beta chain). From RNA transcripts, TCR beta CDR3 regions were amplified. RT-PCR in the first round (using the HTBI primer set) targeted the TCR CDR3. From the multiplex PCR reads, TCRdb called clonotypes with MiXCR, one entry per CDR3 protein. The data show some 800,000 distinct CDR3 sequences, about 38% seen once. This entry comes from a study of T cells in Graves' hyperthyroidism and ophthalmopathy. Germline CDR1 and CDR2: DFQATT and SNEGSKA (reference sequence). The CDR3 is 13 amino acids. The germline V and J ends were trimmed by 0 bases and 5 bases, with 10 bases remaining between them.

Source material: blood. This chain uses TRBV20-1 with TRBJ1-1, with a tentative D call TRBD1 (6 bases). The clonotype comes from a man younger than 35 with Graves' hyperthyroidism. The CDR3 protein is CSARDGGWTEAFF. In DNA, the CDR3 is TGCAGTGCTAGAGATGGGGGCTGGACTGAAGCTTTCTTT.